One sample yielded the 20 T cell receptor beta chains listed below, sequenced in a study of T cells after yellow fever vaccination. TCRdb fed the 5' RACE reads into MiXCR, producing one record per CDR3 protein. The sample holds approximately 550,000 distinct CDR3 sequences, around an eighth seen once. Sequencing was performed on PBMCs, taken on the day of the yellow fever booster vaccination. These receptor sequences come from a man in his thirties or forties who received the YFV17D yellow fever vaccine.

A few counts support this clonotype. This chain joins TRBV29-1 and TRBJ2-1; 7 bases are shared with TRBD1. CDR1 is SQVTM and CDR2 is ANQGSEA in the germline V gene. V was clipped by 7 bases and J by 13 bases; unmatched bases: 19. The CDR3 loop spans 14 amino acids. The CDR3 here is CSATGQVYSQFQFF. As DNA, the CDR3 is TGCAGCGCCACCGGACAGGTTTACTCCCAATTCCAGTTCTTC.

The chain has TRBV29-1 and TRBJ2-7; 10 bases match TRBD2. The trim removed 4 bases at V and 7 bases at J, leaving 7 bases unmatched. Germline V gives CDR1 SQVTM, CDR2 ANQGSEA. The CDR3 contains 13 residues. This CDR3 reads CSVVAGGPWEQYF. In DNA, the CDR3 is TGCAGCGTTGTAGCGGGAGGCCCCTGGGAGCAGTACTTC.

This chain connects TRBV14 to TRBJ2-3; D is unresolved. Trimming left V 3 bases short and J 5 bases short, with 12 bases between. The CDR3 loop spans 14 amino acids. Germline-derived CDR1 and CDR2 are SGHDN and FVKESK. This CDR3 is CASSQAGRLDTQYF. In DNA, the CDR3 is TGTGCCAGCAGCCAGGCCGGCCGGCTAGATACGCAGTATTTT.

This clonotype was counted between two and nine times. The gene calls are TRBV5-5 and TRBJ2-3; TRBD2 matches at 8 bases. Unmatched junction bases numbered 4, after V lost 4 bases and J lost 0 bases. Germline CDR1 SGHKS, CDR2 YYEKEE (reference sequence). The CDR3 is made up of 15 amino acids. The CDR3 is CASSLSGVSTDTQYF. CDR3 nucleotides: TGTGCCAGCAGCCTTAGCGGGGTTAGCACAGATACGCAGTATTTT. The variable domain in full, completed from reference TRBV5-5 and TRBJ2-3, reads DAGVTQSPTHLIKTRGQQVTLRCSPISGHKSVSWYQQVLGQGPQFIFQYYEKEERGRGNFPDRFSARQFPNYSSELNVNALLLGDSALYLCASSLSGVSTDTQYFGPGTRLTVL.

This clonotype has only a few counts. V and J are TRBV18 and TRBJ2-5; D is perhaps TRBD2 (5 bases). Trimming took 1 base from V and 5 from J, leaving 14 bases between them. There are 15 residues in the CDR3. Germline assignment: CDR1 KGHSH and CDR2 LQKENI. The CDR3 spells CASSPRESRRETQYF. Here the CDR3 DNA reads TGTGCCAGCTCACCACGGGAGAGCAGAAGGGAGACCCAGTACTTC.

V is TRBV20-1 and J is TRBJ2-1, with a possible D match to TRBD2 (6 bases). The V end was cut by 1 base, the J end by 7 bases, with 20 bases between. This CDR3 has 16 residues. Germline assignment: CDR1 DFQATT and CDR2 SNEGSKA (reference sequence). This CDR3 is CSARGTTRIFRNEQFF. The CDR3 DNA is TGCAGTGCTAGAGGGACGACTAGGATCTTTAGAAATGAGCAGTTCTTC.

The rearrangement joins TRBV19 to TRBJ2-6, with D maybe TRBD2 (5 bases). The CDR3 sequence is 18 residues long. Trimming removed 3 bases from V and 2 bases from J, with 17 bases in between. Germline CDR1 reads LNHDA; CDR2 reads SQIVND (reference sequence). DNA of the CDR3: TGTGCCAGTAGTATCTTCTCGGCGCGAGGGCCTGGGGCCAACGTCCTGACTTTC. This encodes CASSIFSARGPGANVLTF.

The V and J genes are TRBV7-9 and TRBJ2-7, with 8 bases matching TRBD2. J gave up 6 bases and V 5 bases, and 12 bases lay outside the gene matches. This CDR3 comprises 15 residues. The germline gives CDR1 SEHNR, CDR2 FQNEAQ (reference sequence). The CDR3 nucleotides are TGTGCCAGCAGCCCTGCCGGGACTAGAGCCGGCGAGCAGTACTTC. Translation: CASSPAGTRAGEQYF.

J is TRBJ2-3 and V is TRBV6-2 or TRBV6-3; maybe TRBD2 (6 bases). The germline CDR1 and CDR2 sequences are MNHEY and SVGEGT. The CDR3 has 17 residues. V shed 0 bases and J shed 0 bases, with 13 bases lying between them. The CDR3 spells CASSYSILADSTDTQYF. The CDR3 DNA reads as TGTGCCAGCAGTTACTCGATACTAGCAGATAGCACAGATACGCAGTATTTT.

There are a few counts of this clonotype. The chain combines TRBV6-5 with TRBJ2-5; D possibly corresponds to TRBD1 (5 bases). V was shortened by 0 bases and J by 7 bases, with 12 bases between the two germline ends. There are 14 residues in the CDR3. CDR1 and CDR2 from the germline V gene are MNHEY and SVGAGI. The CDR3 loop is CASSYSTVFGTQYF. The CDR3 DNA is TGTGCCAGCAGTTACTCGACAGTTTTTGGGACCCAGTACTTC.

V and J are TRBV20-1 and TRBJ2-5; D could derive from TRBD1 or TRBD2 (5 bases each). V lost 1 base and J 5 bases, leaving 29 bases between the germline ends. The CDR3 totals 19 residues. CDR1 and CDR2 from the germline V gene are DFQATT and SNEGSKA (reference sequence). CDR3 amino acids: CSARAPPVGHHRTGETQYF. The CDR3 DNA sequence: TGCAGTGCTAGAGCTCCCCCCGTCGGACATCACCGGACGGGGGAGACCCAGTACTTC.

CDR3 protein: CASRERDGGYPGELFF. For the CDR3, the DNA is TGTGCCAGCAGAGAGCGGGACGGCGGCTACCCCGGGGAGCTGTTTTTT. The chain carries TRBV7-6 and TRBJ2-2, with TRBD2 identical over 7 bases. The CDR3 is 16 amino acids. Per germline, CDR1 SGHVS and CDR2 FNYEAQ. V gave up 6 bases and J gave up 6 bases; unmatched junction bases: 13.

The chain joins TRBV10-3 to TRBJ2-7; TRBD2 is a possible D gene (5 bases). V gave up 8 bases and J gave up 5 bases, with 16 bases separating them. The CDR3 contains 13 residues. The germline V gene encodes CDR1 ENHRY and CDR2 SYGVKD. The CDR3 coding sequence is TGTGCCATCTCCCGGGAAAAGGCCAACGAGCAGTACTTC. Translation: CAISREKANEQYF.

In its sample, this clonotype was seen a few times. CDR3 coding DNA: TGTGCCAGCAGCGCCCCAGGGGGTTGGCGGGAGAGTAACAATGAGCAGTTCTTC. Encoded protein: CASSAPGGWRESNNEQFF. The chain combines TRBV9 with TRBJ2-1; perhaps D is TRBD1 or TRBD2 (7 bases each). This CDR3 region has 18 residues. Germline-derived CDR1 and CDR2 are SGDLS and YYNGEE. V gave up 3 bases and J gave up 5 bases, with 24 bases separating them.

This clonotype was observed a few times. Written as DNA, the CDR3 is TGCGCCAGCAGCCTCCGTAGGGAGCCGCACGAGCAGTACTTC. It yields the protein CASSLRREPHEQYF. This rearrangement joins TRBV4-3 to TRBJ2-7; D is possibly TRBD2 (5 bases). Germline V gene sequence: CDR1 LGHNA, CDR2 YSLEER. V lost 4 bases and J 5 bases, leaving 15 bases between the germline ends. This CDR3 has 14 amino acids.

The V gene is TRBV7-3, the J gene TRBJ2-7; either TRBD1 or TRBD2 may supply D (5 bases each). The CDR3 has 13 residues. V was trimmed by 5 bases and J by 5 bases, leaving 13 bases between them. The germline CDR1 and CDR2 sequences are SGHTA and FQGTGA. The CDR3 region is CASSPRGGDEQYF. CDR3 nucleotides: TGTGCCAGCAGCCCCCGGGGCGGAGACGAGCAGTACTTC.

The CDR3 bases are TGTGCCAGCAGCCGACAGGGGGCCGGCGGGAGCATTGGCTACGAGCAGTACTTC. This sequence encodes CASSRQGAGGSIGYEQYF. This sequence joins TRBV3-1 and TRBJ2-7; 10 bases fit TRBD1. Per germline, CDR1 LGHDT and CDR2 YNNKEL (reference sequence). Trimming at V came to 4 bases and at J to 3 bases, leaving 15 bases not matched to a gene. CDR3 length equals 18 residues.

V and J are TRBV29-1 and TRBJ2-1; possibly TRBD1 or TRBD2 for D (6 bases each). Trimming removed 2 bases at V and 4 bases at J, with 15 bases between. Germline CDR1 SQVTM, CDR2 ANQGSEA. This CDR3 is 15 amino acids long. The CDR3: CSVESGQGGYNEQFF. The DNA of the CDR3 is TGCAGCGTTGAAAGCGGTCAAGGGGGGTACAATGAGCAGTTCTTC.

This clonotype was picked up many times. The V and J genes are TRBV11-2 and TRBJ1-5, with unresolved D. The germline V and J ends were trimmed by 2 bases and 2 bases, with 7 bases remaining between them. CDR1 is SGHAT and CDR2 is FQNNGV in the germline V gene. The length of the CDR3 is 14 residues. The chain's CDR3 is CASSLWGGNQPQHF. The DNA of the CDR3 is TGTGCCAGCAGCTTATGGGGAGGCAATCAGCCCCAGCATTTT.

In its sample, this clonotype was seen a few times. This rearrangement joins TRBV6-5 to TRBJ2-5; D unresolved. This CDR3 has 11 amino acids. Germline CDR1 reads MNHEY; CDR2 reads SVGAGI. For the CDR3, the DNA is TGTTCAAGTAGTGGTCAAGAGACCCAGTACTTC. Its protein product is CSSSGQETQYF.